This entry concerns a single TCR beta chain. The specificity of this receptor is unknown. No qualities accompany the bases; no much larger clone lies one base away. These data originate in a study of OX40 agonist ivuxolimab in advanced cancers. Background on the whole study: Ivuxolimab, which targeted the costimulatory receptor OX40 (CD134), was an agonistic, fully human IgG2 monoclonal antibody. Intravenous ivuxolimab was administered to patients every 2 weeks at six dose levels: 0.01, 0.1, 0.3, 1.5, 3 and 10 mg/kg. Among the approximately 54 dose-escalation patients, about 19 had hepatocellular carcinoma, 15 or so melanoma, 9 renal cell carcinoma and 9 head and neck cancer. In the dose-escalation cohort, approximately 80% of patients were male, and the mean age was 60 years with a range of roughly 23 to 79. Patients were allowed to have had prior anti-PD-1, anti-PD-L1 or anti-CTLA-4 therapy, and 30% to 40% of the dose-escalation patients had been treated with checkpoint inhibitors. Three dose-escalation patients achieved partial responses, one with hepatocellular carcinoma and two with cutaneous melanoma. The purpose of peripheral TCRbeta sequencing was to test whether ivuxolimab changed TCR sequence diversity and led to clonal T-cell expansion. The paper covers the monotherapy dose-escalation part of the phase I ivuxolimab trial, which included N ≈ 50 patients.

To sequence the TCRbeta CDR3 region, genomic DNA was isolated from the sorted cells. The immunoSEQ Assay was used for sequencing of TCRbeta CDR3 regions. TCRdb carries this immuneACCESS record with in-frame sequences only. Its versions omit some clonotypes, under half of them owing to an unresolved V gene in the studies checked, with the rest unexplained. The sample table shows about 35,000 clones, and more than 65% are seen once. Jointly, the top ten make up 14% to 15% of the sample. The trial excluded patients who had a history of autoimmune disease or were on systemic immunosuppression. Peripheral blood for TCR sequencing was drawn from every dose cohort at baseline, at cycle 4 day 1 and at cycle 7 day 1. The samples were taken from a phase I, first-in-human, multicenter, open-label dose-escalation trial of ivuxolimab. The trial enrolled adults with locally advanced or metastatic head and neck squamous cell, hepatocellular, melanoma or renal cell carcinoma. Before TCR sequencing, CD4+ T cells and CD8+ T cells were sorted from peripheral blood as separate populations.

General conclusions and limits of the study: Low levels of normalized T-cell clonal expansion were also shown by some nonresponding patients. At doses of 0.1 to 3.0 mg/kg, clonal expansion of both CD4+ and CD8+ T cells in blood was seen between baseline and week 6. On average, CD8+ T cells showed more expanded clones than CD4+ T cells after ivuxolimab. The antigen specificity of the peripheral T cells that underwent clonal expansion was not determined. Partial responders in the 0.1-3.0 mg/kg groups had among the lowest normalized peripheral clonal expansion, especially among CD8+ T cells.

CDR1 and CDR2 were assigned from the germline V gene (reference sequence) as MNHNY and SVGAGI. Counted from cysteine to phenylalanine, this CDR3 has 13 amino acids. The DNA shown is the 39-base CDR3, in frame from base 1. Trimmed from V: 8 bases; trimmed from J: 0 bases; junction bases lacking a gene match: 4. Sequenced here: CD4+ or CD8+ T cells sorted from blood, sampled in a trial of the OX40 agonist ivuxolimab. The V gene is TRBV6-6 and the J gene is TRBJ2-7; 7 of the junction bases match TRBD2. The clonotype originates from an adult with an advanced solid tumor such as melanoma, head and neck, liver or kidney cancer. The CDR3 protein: CASSGTNSYEQYF. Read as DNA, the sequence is TGTGCCAGCTCCGGGACTAACTCCTACGAGCAGTACTTC.